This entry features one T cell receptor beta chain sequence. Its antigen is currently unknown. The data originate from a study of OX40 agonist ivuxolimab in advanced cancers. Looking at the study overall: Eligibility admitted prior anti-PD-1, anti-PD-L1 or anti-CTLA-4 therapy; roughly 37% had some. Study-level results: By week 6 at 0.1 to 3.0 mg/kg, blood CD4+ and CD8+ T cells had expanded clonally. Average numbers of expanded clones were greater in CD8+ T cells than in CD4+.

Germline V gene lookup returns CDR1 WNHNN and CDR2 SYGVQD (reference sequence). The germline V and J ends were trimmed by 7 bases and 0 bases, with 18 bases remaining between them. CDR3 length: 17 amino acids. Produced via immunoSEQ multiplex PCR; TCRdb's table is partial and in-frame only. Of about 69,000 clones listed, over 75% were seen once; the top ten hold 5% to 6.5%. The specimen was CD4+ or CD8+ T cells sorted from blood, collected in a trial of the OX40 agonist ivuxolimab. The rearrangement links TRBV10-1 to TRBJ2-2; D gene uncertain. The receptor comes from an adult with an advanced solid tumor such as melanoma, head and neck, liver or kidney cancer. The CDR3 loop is CASNPGPRSSNTGELFF. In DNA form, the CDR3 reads TGCGCCAGCAATCCTGGCCCCCGGTCATCGAACACCGGGGAGCTGTTTTTT.